This TCR beta chain was captured by sequencing in a study of response to subunit inactivated influenza vaccine. MiXCR, applied by TCRdb to the RT-PCR reads, yields one record per CDR3 protein. The profile shows roughly 540,000 distinct CDR3 sequences, roughly a quarter of them singletons. The CDR3 covers 16 residues. V lost 5 bases, J lost 2 bases, and 19 bases lay in between. The sample also formed part of further work on T cells expressing NK-cell markers. That work contributes: Scientists made TCR beta cDNA using 5'RACE template switching with UMIs. Repertoire data for TCR beta were derived from sorted T cells (CD3+CD56+NKG2C+, CD3+CD56+NKG2C- and CD3+CD56-NKG2C+). Sorting in several experiments was restricted by an anti-gamma-delta TCR antibody to alpha-beta TCR T cells. In several donors, dominant NKG2C+ clonotypes were roughly 1.0-8% of CD8+ T cells.

This rearrangement joins TRBV12-3 or TRBV12-4 to TRBJ2-7, with D uncertain. The sequence derives from a man in his forties or fifties who received an inactivated influenza vaccine. The sample here was CD4+ T cells sorted from PBMCs, taken 11 to 12 days after vaccination. The CDR3 spells CASSNGRARHPYEQYF. CDR3 nucleotides: TGTGCCAGCAGTAACGGCCGGGCAAGGCATCCCTACGAGCAGTACTTC.